The source of this T cell receptor beta chain is a study of neurological immune-mediated disorders. Turning to the study itself: Relapsing-remitting forms accounted for about 90% of the 34 multiple sclerosis patients and secondary progressive forms for 3.

The germline gives CDR1 ENHRY, CDR2 SYGVKD. J was trimmed by 5 bases and V by 6 bases; bases with no gene match: 6. The CDR3 consists of 14 residues. This clonotype was counted many times. TCRdb re-called the 5' RACE reads through MiXCR, storing one row per CDR3 protein. The top ten clones hold roughly 2% of a sample with about 54,000 distinct CDR3 sequences, approximately 3.6% of them seen once. Sequencing was performed on CD4+ T cells from blood. This sequence was found in a woman aged 40 to 50 with multiple sclerosis. J is TRBJ1-2 and V is TRBV10-3, with 10 bases lining up with TRBD1. In nucleotides, the CDR3 is TGTGCCATCAGAGACAGGGGGCCCGGGTATGGCTACACCTTC. Translation: CAIRDRGPGYGYTF.